These 6 T cell receptor beta chains came from one sample sequenced in a study of memory CD4+ T cells and cytomegalovirus serostatus. Sequencing was performed with immunoSEQ multiplex PCR; in TCRdb, only in-frame clones are kept and a portion is missing. The sample has approximately 56,000 clones; 82% are singletons. The sort gate was single viable CD3+CD4+CD8-CD45RO+ cells for memory CD4+ T cells. Sequencing used memory CD4+ T cells from blood. All receptors derive from an adult in good health and CMV-seronegative.

The chain uses TRBV28 and TRBJ1-2; no clear D gene. V gave up 10 bases and J gave up 8 bases, with 17 bases separating them. The CDR3 totals 12 residues. Germline V CDR1 and CDR2: MDHEN, SYDVKM. The CDR3 here is CATTWRVGGYTF. In DNA form, the CDR3 reads TGTGCCACCACTTGGAGGGTGGGGGGCTACACCTTC.

The chain recombines TRBV7-6 with TRBJ2-1; TRBD2 matches at 13 bases. Germline CDR1 and CDR2: SGHVS and FNYEAQ. The CDR3 runs to 16 residues. Trimming removed 0 bases from V and 7 bases from J; junction bases left unmatched: 3. The CDR3 region is CASSLALAGGRNEQFF. CDR3 DNA sequence: TGTGCCAGCAGCTTAGCACTAGCGGGGGGGCGAAATGAGCAGTTCTTC.

J is TRBJ2-1 and V is TRBV2, with TRBD2 matching over 16 bases. Unmatched junction bases numbered 1, after V lost 6 bases and J lost 8 bases. Germline V gene data show CDR1 as SNHLY and CDR2 as FYNNEI. The CDR3 totals 14 residues. The CDR3 DNA sequence: TGTGCCAGCAGGGGACTAGCGGGGGGGCATGAGCAGTTCTTC. Translation: CASRGLAGGHEQFF.

This rearrangement joins TRBV2 to TRBJ2-6, with 7 bases identical to TRBD2. Germline assignment: CDR1 SNHLY and CDR2 FYNNEI. Trimming removed 8 bases from V and 2 bases from J; junction bases left unmatched: 9. CDR3 length: 16 amino acids. CDR3 sequence (DNA): TGTGCCAGCGGGGCGGCGAGCGGGGCTGGGGCCAACGTCCTGACTTTC. Protein sequence: CASGAASGAGANVLTF.

In this sample, this clone turned up once. The gene calls are TRBV5-1 and TRBJ2-3; 10 bases are a match to TRBD2. The V gene end was trimmed by 6 bases and the J gene end by 9 bases; junction bases not matched to a gene: 10. The germline gives CDR1 SGHRS, CDR2 YFSETQ. The CDR3 extends over 14 amino acids. CDR3 DNA: TGCGCCAGCACCGATAGCGGGGGGCCCGGGACGCAGTATTTT. Amino acid sequence: CASTDSGGPGTQYF.

This rearrangement joins TRBV11-2 to TRBJ2-5; a weak D match, TRBD2 (6 bases). The V gene lost 5 bases and the J gene lost 0 bases, with 16 bases spanning the gap. In germline, CDR1 is SGHAT, CDR2 FQNNGV. The CDR3 totals 16 residues. The CDR3 here is CASSPIWRVDQETQYF. In DNA, the CDR3 is TGTGCCAGCAGCCCTATATGGAGGGTCGACCAAGAGACCCAGTACTTC.